This T cell receptor (beta chain) was recorded in a study of T cells in Graves' hyperthyroidism and ophthalmopathy. Germline V gene data show CDR1 as LNHDA and CDR2 as SQIVND (reference sequence). The CDR3 length is 18 residues. The V end lost 6 bases, the J end lost 11 bases, and 32 bases lay between the germline ends. Researchers took RNA transcripts and amplified the TCR beta CDR3 regions from them. HTBI primers drove first-round RT-PCR of the TCR CDR3. TCRdb recomputed calls from the multiplex PCR reads with MiXCR, one row per CDR3 protein. The sample includes some 500,000 distinct CDR3 sequences, approximately 15% of them seen just once.

This receptor was identified in a woman younger than 35 with Graves' hyperthyroidism. The specimen sequenced was blood. V and J are TRBV19 and TRBJ1-5; D uncertain. The CDR3 DNA is TGTGCCAGTAGCTCGCTGGCATGGACCCTGCGTATAATCAGGTCCCAGCATTTT. Residues: CASSSLAWTLRIIRSQHF.